This passage covers 25 T cell receptor beta chains from one sample sequenced in a study of T cell responses to AZD1222 COVID-19 vaccine. The repertoire was sequenced with immunoSEQ multiplex PCR; TCRdb's copy has only in-frame clones and lacks some. Of 80,000 or so clones listed, 70% to 85% are singletons. The source material was peripheral blood, sampled on day 0 of AZD1222 vaccination. Source of these receptors: an adult in good health.

The V and J genes are TRBV19 and TRBJ1-2; 7 bases line up with TRBD1. V dropped 7 bases and J dropped 2; count of bases not matched to a gene: 4. Germline-derived CDR1 and CDR2 are LNHDA and SQIVND (reference sequence). There are 13 residues in the CDR3. CDR3 residues: CASTPGQNYGYTF. In DNA, the CDR3 is TGTGCCAGTACACCGGGACAGAACTATGGCTACACCTTC.

This clone appeared once. V gene TRBV19 combines with J gene TRBJ2-3; D gene ambiguous. Trimming shortened V by 5 bases and J by 6 bases, and 9 bases separated the two germline ends. Germline-derived CDR1 and CDR2 are LNHDA and SQIVND (reference sequence). CDR3 length: 12 amino acids. Here the CDR3 reads CASSPPGDTQYF. CDR3 sequence (DNA): TGTGCCAGTAGTCCCCCCGGTGATACGCAGTATTTT.

The sample holds a few counts of this clone. The chain recombines TRBV5-6 with TRBJ2-2, with 7 bases lining up with TRBD2. Trimming cost V 3 bases and J 6 bases; bases outside gene matches: 11. Germline V gives CDR1 SGHDT, CDR2 YYEEEE. The CDR3 sequence is 16 residues long. DNA for the CDR3: TGTGCCAGCAGCTCTATACCGGGCCGGGGGGCCGGGGAGCTGTTTTTT. This encodes CASSSIPGRGAGELFF.

The chain has TRBV13 and TRBJ2-1, with 10 positions matching TRBD2. CDR1 is PRHDT and CDR2 is FYEKMQ in the germline V gene (reference sequence). This CDR3 is built from 17 residues. J lost 2 bases, V lost 1 base, and 5 bases had no gene match. CDR3 DNA sequence: TGTGCCAGCAGCTTAGTTACTAGCGGGGCCCCCTACAATGAGCAGTTCTTC. Amino acids: CASSLVTSGAPYNEQFF.

This chain connects TRBV2 to TRBJ2-3, with 10 bases identical to TRBD2. V dropped 4 bases and J dropped 7; count of bases not matched to a gene: 14. Germline-derived CDR1 and CDR2 are SNHLY and FYNNEI. The CDR3 covers 17 residues. The CDR3: CASSGPLTSGPPNTQYF. As DNA, the CDR3 is TGTGCCAGCAGTGGTCCTTTGACTAGCGGGCCCCCAAATACGCAGTATTTT.

This clone occurred once. J is TRBJ1-5 and V is TRBV7-8; no clear D gene. In germline, CDR1 is SGHVS, CDR2 FQNEAQ. The CDR3 sequence is 13 residues long. Trimming left V 2 bases short and J 2 bases short, with 4 bases between. The CDR3 here is CASSLPGNQPQHF. DNA for the CDR3: TGTGCCAGCAGCTTACCAGGCAATCAGCCCCAGCATTTT. The full variable domain, its missing parts supplied by reference TRBV7-8 and TRBJ1-5, is GAGVSQSPRYKVAKRGQDVALRCDPISGHVSLFWYQQALGQGPEFLTYFQNEAQLDKSGLPSDRFFAERPEGSVSTLKIQRTQQEDSAVYLCASSLPGNQPQHFGDGTRLSIL.

This sequence joins TRBV11-3 and TRBJ2-5; unclear D gene. CDR1 is SGHNT and CDR2 is YENEEA in the germline V gene. This CDR3 spans 14 amino acids. Trimming took off 1 base at V and 4 bases at J, with 10 bases between the two ends. This chain's CDR3 is CASSLGSSAETQYF. CDR3 nucleotides: TGTGCCAGCAGCTTAGGGTCTAGTGCAGAGACCCAGTACTTC.

This chain joins TRBV7-2 and TRBJ1-2, with D maybe TRBD1 (5 bases). Germline-derived CDR1 and CDR2 are SGHTA and FQGNSA. Deletions cut 1 base from V and 7 bases from J, with 10 bases between. The CDR3 runs 13 residues. The DNA of the CDR3 is TGTGCCAGCAGCTTAGGTGCGAGGGGTGGCTACACCTTC. It codes for CASSLGARGGYTF.

This clone was seen a single time. The chain uses TRBV7-9 and TRBJ2-6, with 8 bases fitting TRBD2. CDR1 SEHNR and CDR2 FQNEAQ come from the germline V gene (reference sequence). The V gene end was trimmed by 5 bases and the J gene end by 2 bases; junction bases not matched to a gene: 5. This CDR3 is 16 amino acids long. The CDR3 protein is CASSPGGGTGANVLTF. As DNA, the CDR3 is TGTGCCAGCAGCCCCGGGGGGGGGACTGGGGCCAACGTCCTGACTTTC.

The rearrangement links TRBV5-4 to TRBJ1-6, with D tentatively TRBD1 (6 bases). Germline CDR1 is SGHNT and CDR2 is YYREEE (reference sequence). V shed 3 bases and J shed 9 bases, with 19 bases lying between them. The CDR3 is 16 residues long. In DNA, the CDR3 is TGTGCCAGCAGCTCCCCGACAGGTCTCGGGGGTTCACCCCTCCACTTT. Residues: CASSSPTGLGGSPLHF.

The chain joins TRBV25-1 to TRBJ2-4; tentatively, D is TRBD1 or TRBD2 (6 bases each). This CDR3 is 12 amino acids long. Trimming stripped 3 bases from V and 8 bases from J, with 8 bases between. The germline CDR1 and CDR2 sequences are MGHDK and SYGVNS. The CDR3 spells CASSERGDIQYF. The CDR3 coding sequence is TGTGCCAGCAGTGAGAGGGGGGACATTCAGTACTTC.

This chain links TRBV3-1 (or the pseudogene TRBV3-2) with TRBJ1-5; D perhaps matches TRBD1 (5 bases). The CDR3 runs 17 residues. Between the trimmed V and J ends, which lost 1 base and 4 bases, there was a span of 17 bases. CDR1 is LGHDT and CDR2 is YNNKEL in the germline V gene (reference sequence). The CDR3 here is CASSQGPRQFLNQPQHF. The CDR3 DNA sequence: TGTGCCAGCAGCCAAGGGCCCCGACAGTTCTTAAATCAGCCCCAGCATTTT.

This clone has just a few counts. This chain connects TRBV7-2 to TRBJ1-6; perhaps TRBD1 as D (6 bases). V lost 1 base and J lost 9, with 13 bases in between. The CDR3 totals 15 residues. The germline gives CDR1 SGHTA, CDR2 FQGNSA. CDR3 protein: CASSLDARDTSPLHF. CDR3 coding DNA: TGTGCCAGCAGCTTAGACGCCAGGGACACTTCACCCCTCCACTTT.

J is TRBJ2-5 and V is TRBV9; 12 nucleotides line up with TRBD2. CDR1 SGDLS and CDR2 YYNGEE come from the germline V gene. This CDR3 comprises 15 residues. With 4 bases clipped from V and 4 bases from J, the junction kept 5 bases outside the gene matches. The CDR3 is CASSKGLAGSETQYF. In nucleotides, the CDR3 is TGTGCCAGCAGCAAAGGACTAGCGGGGTCAGAGACCCAGTACTTC.

The gene calls are TRBV6-2 or TRBV6-3 and TRBJ1-5, with 8 bases aligning to TRBD1. V lost 3 bases, J lost 1 base, and 8 bases stayed unmatched. This CDR3 spans 17 amino acids. Germline V gene sequence: CDR1 MNHEY, CDR2 SVGEGT. The CDR3 DNA follows: TGTGCCAGCAGTTATGTCGGCAGGGGGCTAAGCAATCAGCCCCAGCATTTT. Its translation is CASSYVGRGLSNQPQHF.

This clone came up once. This chain connects TRBV28 to TRBJ1-5, with 12 bases identical to TRBD1. V was pared by 6 bases and J by 12 bases, with 12 bases of the junction left unmatched. There are 15 residues in the CDR3. Germline-derived CDR1 and CDR2 are MDHEN and SYDVKM. DNA of the CDR3: TGTGCCAGCAGGTCGGTCGGGACAGGGGGCTATCTCCAGCATTTT. Protein sequence: CASRSVGTGGYLQHF.

The rearrangement uses TRBV3-1 (or the pseudogene TRBV3-2) and TRBJ2-1; D unclear. The CDR3 has 14 residues. Germline V CDR1 and CDR2: LGHDT, YNNKEL (reference sequence). V lost 4 bases and J 13 bases, leaving 20 bases between the germline ends. CDR3 in DNA: TGTGCCAGCAGCCCGGAGACGAGTACCACAATTCAGTTCTTC. Encoded protein: CASSPETSTTIQFF.

This chain uses TRBV30 with TRBJ2-7, with 7 bases lining up with TRBD2. J lost 3 bases, V lost 1 base, and 0 bases had no gene match. The CDR3 is 12 residues long. The germline V gene encodes CDR1 GTSNPN and CDR2 SVGIG (reference sequence). CDR3 sequence: CAWSGTSYEQYF. For the CDR3, the DNA is TGTGCCTGGAGTGGGACTAGCTACGAGCAGTACTTC. The variable domain in full, with the rest retrieved from reference TRBV30 and TRBJ2-7, is SQTIHQWPATLVQPVGSPLSLECTVEGTSNPNLYWYRQAAGRGLQLLFYSVGIGQISSEVPQNLSASRPQDRQFILSSKKLLLSDSGFYLCAWSGTSYEQYFGPGTRLTVT.

This chain connects TRBV6-2 or TRBV6-3 to TRBJ1-5, with D uncertain. The CDR3 is 16 residues long. V was shortened by 1 base and J by 3 bases, with 13 bases between the two germline ends. CDR1 is MNHEY and CDR2 is SVGEGT in the germline V gene. The DNA of the CDR3 is TGTGCCAGCAGTTACTTTCCGTCGGGCCACAATCAGCCCCAGCATTTT. This sequence encodes CASSYFPSGHNQPQHF.

This chain uses TRBV15 with TRBJ1-2; 8 bases are shared with TRBD1. This CDR3 has 16 residues. The ends lost 0 bases at V and 5 bases at J; junction bases unmatched: 8. The germline CDR1 and CDR2 sequences are LNHNV and YYDKDF (reference sequence). CDR3 sequence: CATSREPARGPYGYTF. The CDR3 DNA reads TGTGCCACCAGCAGAGAGCCCGCCAGGGGGCCTTATGGCTACACCTTC.

The DNA for the CDR3 is TGTGCCATCAGTGAAGGTCACGTCGCTAACTATGGCTACACCTTC. This encodes CAISEGHVANYGYTF. V gene TRBV10-3 combines with J gene TRBJ1-2; the D is unclear. The CDR3 has 15 amino acids. Looked up from germline, CDR1 is ENHRY and CDR2 is SYGVKD. V was pared by 3 bases and J by 0 bases, with 11 bases between.

For this clone: Additional DNA sequences in this sample encode the identical CDR3. The genes are TRBV19 and TRBJ2-7; 8 bases match TRBD1. The CDR3 contains 15 residues. V was pared by 2 bases and J by 5 bases, with 8 bases of the junction left unmatched. The germline V gene has CDR1 LNHDA and CDR2 SQIVND (reference sequence). The CDR3 DNA is TGTGCCAGTAGTATAACCGGGACAGGAGGCAACGAGCAGTACTTC. Amino acid sequence: CASSITGTGGNEQYF.

V gene TRBV12-5 combines with J gene TRBJ2-7, with 7 bases identical to TRBD1. Trimming removed 2 bases from V and 0 bases from J; junction bases left unmatched: 10. Germline CDR1 and CDR2: LGHNT and FRNRAP. CDR3 length equals 17 residues. This CDR3 is CASGLSVVGDSSYEQYF. CDR3 DNA: TGTGCTAGTGGTTTGAGTGTAGTGGGGGACAGCTCCTACGAGCAGTACTTC.

The chain has TRBV7-9 and TRBJ1-1; tentatively, D is TRBD1 (5 bases). The germline V and J ends were trimmed by 2 bases and 1 base, with 23 bases remaining between them. This CDR3 has 19 amino acids. The germline gives CDR1 SEHNR, CDR2 FQNEAQ (reference sequence). The CDR3 here is CASSLPGGDSPASNTEAFF. The DNA of the CDR3 is TGTGCCAGCAGCTTACCCGGGGGAGACAGCCCTGCCTCGAACACTGAAGCTTTCTTT.

The CDR3 nucleotides are TGTGCCAGCAGCGTAGGGGCCGACAGGGGACCCGGGGAGCTGTTTTTT. This sequence encodes CASSVGADRGPGELFF. The genes are TRBV9 and TRBJ2-2; 8 bases are shared with TRBD1. Germline V gives CDR1 SGDLS, CDR2 YYNGEE. J was trimmed by 6 bases and V by 0 bases; bases with no gene match: 7. The CDR3 loop spans 16 amino acids.